Listed here are 24 T cell receptor beta chains from one sample, sequenced in a study of OX40 agonist ivuxolimab in advanced cancers. Only in-frame clones appear in the TCRdb table, and some are missing; sequencing was by immunoSEQ multiplex PCR. The repertoire has approximately 13,000 clones, about 80% of them found once; the top ten carry about 14%. The sample was CD4+ or CD8+ T cells sorted from blood, taken in a trial of the OX40 agonist ivuxolimab. The receptors derive from an adult with an advanced solid tumor such as melanoma, head and neck, liver or kidney cancer.

The chain joins TRBV4-1 to TRBJ1-5; D is unclear. The germline V gene has CDR1 MGHRA and CDR2 YSYEKL. The CDR3 loop spans 13 amino acids. Trimming stripped 0 bases from V and 7 bases from J, with 7 bases between. In DNA form, the CDR3 reads TGCGCCAGCAGCCAAGATTTAGTACAGCCCCAGCATTTT. The encoded protein is CASSQDLVQPQHF.

The rearrangement links TRBV19 to TRBJ2-1; TRBD2 might be the D (6 bases). The CDR3 loop spans 14 amino acids. From germline, CDR1 is LNHDA and CDR2 SQIVND (reference sequence). V lost 1 base, J lost 8 bases, and 12 bases lay in between. In DNA, the CDR3 is TGTGCCAGTAGTATAGCGGGAGCCGGAGATGAGCAGTTCTTC. Its protein product is CASSIAGAGDEQFF.

V is TRBV27 and J is TRBJ1-1; 9 nucleotides match TRBD1. V trimming: 5 bases; J trimming: 2 bases; junction bases outside the gene matches: 12. The CDR3 spans 17 residues. CDR1 and CDR2 (germline): MNHEY, SMNVEV (reference sequence). The CDR3 DNA reads as TGTGCCAGCAGTGGGGACAGGGAGGGGGGGCTAAACACTGAAGCTTTCTTT. This codes for CASSGDREGGLNTEAFF.

This chain links TRBV5-5 with TRBJ1-5; D remains unclear. Trimming took 4 bases from V and 2 from J, leaving 16 bases between them. Germline V gene sequence: CDR1 SGHKS, CDR2 YYEKEE (reference sequence). CDR3 length: 16 amino acids. The DNA of the CDR3 is TGTGCCAGCAGCCCGTTACTTCTGGCCGGCAATCAGCCCCAGCATTTT. As protein: CASSPLLLAGNQPQHF.

This sequence joins TRBV4-1 and TRBJ2-7, with D possibly being TRBD1 or TRBD2 (5 bases each). The CDR3 extends over 15 amino acids. Per the germline V gene, CDR1 is MGHRA and CDR2 is YSYEKL. V lost 0 bases and J lost 0, with 9 bases in between. CDR3 in DNA: TGCGCCAGCAGCCAAGAGGTGGGGGACTCCTACGAGCAGTACTTC. Its protein product is CASSQEVGDSYEQYF.

With respect to this clone: One end of the junction is discordant with germline, which a read error may explain. This rearrangement joins TRBV27 to TRBJ2-7; TRBD1 agrees at 11 bases. Looked up from germline, CDR1 is MNHEY and CDR2 is SMNVEV (reference sequence). The CDR3 consists of 16 residues. The CDR3 protein is CATSDPQDRGQNEQYF. DNA of the CDR3: TGTGCCACCAGTGACCCCCAGGACAGGGGGCAGAACGAGCAGTACTTC.

CDR3 sequence (DNA): TGCAGCGTTGCCTTGGACAACACCGGGGAGCTGTTTTTT. Its translation: CSVALDNTGELFF. V gene TRBV29-1 combines with J gene TRBJ2-2; unclear D gene. V was clipped by 4 bases and J by 2 bases, with 8 bases between them. Germline CDR1 SQVTM, CDR2 ANQGSEA. The CDR3 is 13 residues long.

This chain joins TRBV6-5 and TRBJ2-5; tentative D call: TRBD2 (5 bases). V was pared by 5 bases and J by 5 bases, with 12 bases between. The CDR3 is made up of 13 amino acids. Germline V CDR1 and CDR2: MNHEY, SVGAGI. CDR3 loop: CASSESERETQYF. CDR3 DNA: TGTGCCAGCAGTGAATCAGAGCGGGAGACCCAGTACTTC.

This chain links TRBV30 with TRBJ1-4, with unresolved D. Germline CDR1 and CDR2: GTSNPN and SVGIG (reference sequence). Trimming removed 5 bases at V and 0 bases at J, with 7 bases between. The CDR3 spans 13 residues. CDR3 coding DNA: TGTGCCTGGGACGGAGCAACTAATGAAAAACTGTTTTTT. This codes for CAWDGATNEKLFF. The full variable domain, its missing parts supplied by reference TRBV30 and TRBJ1-4, is SQTIHQWPATLVQPVGSPLSLECTVEGTSNPNLYWYRQAAGRGLQLLFYSVGIGQISSEVPQNLSASRPQDRQFILSSKKLLLSDSGFYLCAWDGATNEKLFFGSGTQLSVL.

This clone was recorded a few times. In DNA form, the CDR3 reads TGTGCCTTAATGGGAACTGAAGCTTTCTTT. The encoded protein is CALMGTEAFF. V usage is TRBV30 and J usage is TRBJ1-1; D call uncertain. Trimming stripped 7 bases from V and 5 bases from J, with 8 bases between. CDR3 length: 10 amino acids. The V gene's germline CDR1 is GTSNPN and CDR2 SVGIG (reference sequence).

The chain uses TRBV13 and TRBJ2-3, with a possible D match to TRBD2 (7 bases). CDR1 PRHDT and CDR2 FYEKMQ come from the germline V gene (reference sequence). CDR3 length: 15 residues. V gave up 5 bases and J gave up 1 base, with 13 bases separating them. The CDR3 DNA sequence: TGTGCCAGCAGCCAAGGGGGGGCCCGCACAGATACGCAGTATTTT. It specifies CASSQGGARTDTQYF.

By sample fraction, this clone is medium-sized. Within the sample, other DNA sequences also encode this same CDR3. The chain carries TRBV29-1 and TRBJ2-3; D call uncertain. CDR1 SQVTM and CDR2 ANQGSEA come from the germline V gene. This CDR3 is built from 11 residues. V lost 2 bases and J 5 bases, leaving 5 bases between the germline ends. CDR3 region: CSVETGDTQYF. The CDR3 coding sequence is TGCAGCGTTGAAACGGGAGATACGCAGTATTTT.

The chain uses TRBV5-4 and TRBJ2-2; TRBD1 matches 8 bases. J was trimmed by 0 bases and V by 3 bases; bases with no gene match: 10. This CDR3 is 18 amino acids long. Germline V lookup: CDR1 SGHNT, CDR2 YYREEE (reference sequence). The CDR3 bases are TGTGCCAGCAGCTCAACAGGGGGTATAGCGGCGAACACCGGGGAGCTGTTTTTT. As protein: CASSSTGGIAANTGELFF.

This clone is a singleton in its sample. This chain connects TRBV11-3 to TRBJ1-1, with TRBD1 as a possible D gene (6 bases). The CDR3 is made up of 16 amino acids. Deletions cut 3 bases from V and 0 bases from J, with 14 bases between. Germline V gene data show CDR1 as SGHNT and CDR2 as YENEEA. The CDR3 DNA sequence: TGTGCCAGCAGCTTGGGAGGGGGGTCGGTGAACACTGAAGCTTTCTTT. Its protein is CASSLGGGSVNTEAFF. Looking up the rest from reference TRBV11-3 and TRBJ1-1 gives the full variable domain: EAGVVQSPRYKIIEKKQPVAFWCNPISGHNTLYWYLQNLGQGPELLIRYENEEAVDDSQLPKDRFSAERLKGVDSTLKIQPAELGDSAVYLCASSLGGGSVNTEAFFGQGTRLTVV.

This chain joins TRBV16 and TRBJ2-7; no firm D call. The germline V gene encodes CDR1 KGHSY and CDR2 FQNENV. V lost 0 bases and J 0 bases, leaving 9 bases between the germline ends. The CDR3 length is 15 residues. CDR3 bases: TGTGCCAGCAGCCAATCTACTGCGTTCTCCTACGAGCAGTACTTC. This sequence encodes CASSQSTAFSYEQYF.

The V call is TRBV27, the J call TRBJ1-1; D possibly corresponds to TRBD1 (6 bases). The CDR3 extends over 15 amino acids. Germline CDR1 reads MNHEY; CDR2 reads SMNVEV (reference sequence). The V end lost 4 bases, the J end lost 6 bases, and 18 bases lay between the germline ends. CDR3 amino acids: CASSSRQGMGAEAFF. The CDR3, as DNA: TGTGCCAGCAGTTCCCGGCAGGGGATGGGCGCTGAAGCTTTCTTT.

This clone is labeled medium-sized. V and J are TRBV15 and TRBJ2-7, with unresolved D. V lost 5 bases and J 5 bases, leaving 10 bases between the germline ends. CDR3 length: 12 residues. Germline CDR1 and CDR2: LNHNV and YYDKDF (reference sequence). CDR3 DNA: TGTGCCACCAGCGGGGAAAGGGACGAGCAGTACTTC. Residues: CATSGERDEQYF. Full variable domain (remainder filled in from reference TRBV15 and TRBJ2-7): DAMVIQNPRYQVTQFGKPVTLSCSQTLNHNVMYWYQQKSSQAPKLLFHYYDKDFNNEADTPDNFQSRRPNTSFCFLDIRSPGLGDTAMYLCATSGERDEQYFGPGTRLTVT.

The CDR3 region has the DNA TGCGCCAGCCGGGACAGTGACACCGGGGAGCTGTTTTTT. It codes for CASRDSDTGELFF. The chain has TRBV10-2 and TRBJ2-2, with 7 bases lining up with TRBD1. The ends lost 8 bases at V and 3 bases at J; junction bases unmatched: 3. The CDR3 totals 13 residues. Germline lookup yields CDR1 WSHSY and CDR2 SAAADI.

This chain joins TRBV29-1 and TRBJ1-3, with D possibly TRBD1 on 5 matching bases. Germline lookup yields CDR1 SQVTM and CDR2 ANQGSEA. The ends were cut back, 7 bases at V and 7 bases at J, with 14 bases in the middle. This CDR3 has 12 amino acids. In DNA form, the CDR3 reads TGCAGCGCCCGGGACGGCGCGAACACCATATATTTT. Its translation is CSARDGANTIYF.

A few counts support this clone. The V gene is TRBV5-1, the J gene TRBJ2-5, with a tentative D call TRBD2 (6 bases). The germline V gene has CDR1 SGHRS and CDR2 YFSETQ. The CDR3 runs 13 residues. Trimming took 4 bases from V and 5 from J, leaving 12 bases between them. The CDR3 loop is CASSPGGSETQYF. The CDR3 bases are TGCGCCAGCAGCCCCGGGGGATCTGAGACCCAGTACTTC. Using reference TRBV5-1 and TRBJ2-5 for the parts outside the CDR3, the full variable domain is KAGVTQTPRYLIKTRGQQVTLSCSPISGHRSVSWYQQTPGQGLQFLFEYFSETQRNKGNFPGRFSGRQFSNSRSEMNVSTLELGDSALYLCASSPGGSETQYFGPGTRLLVL.

This clone showed up just once. This sequence joins TRBV7-3 and TRBJ2-5; weak D call: TRBD1 (5 bases). CDR1 SGHTA and CDR2 FQGTGA come from the germline V gene. V was pared by 2 bases and J by 2 bases, with 12 bases between. The CDR3 length is 15 residues. The CDR3: CASSLLGEPQETQYF. The CDR3 DNA reads as TGTGCCAGCAGCTTACTAGGGGAACCTCAAGAGACCCAGTACTTC.

This chain uses TRBV6-5 with TRBJ2-7; possibly TRBD1 for D (5 bases). In germline, CDR1 is MNHEY, CDR2 SVGAGI. The CDR3 sequence is 13 residues long. Trimming took 6 bases from V and 0 from J, leaving 9 bases between them. The CDR3 nucleotides are TGTGCCAGCAGCCACGGACACTCCTACGAGCAGTACTTC. Protein sequence: CASSHGHSYEQYF.

The chain employs TRBV5-4 and TRBJ1-1; the D gene is possibly TRBD1 (6 bases). V shed 0 bases and J shed 1 base, with 10 bases lying between them. The CDR3 length is 15 residues. Germline loops: CDR1 SGHNT, CDR2 YYREEE (reference sequence). CDR3 loop: CASSLALQGNTEAFF. CDR3 nucleotide sequence: TGTGCCAGCAGCTTGGCCTTACAGGGGAACACTGAAGCTTTCTTT.

The V call is TRBV27, the J call TRBJ2-7; 9 nucleotides agree with TRBD2. The germline V gene has CDR1 MNHEY and CDR2 SMNVEV (reference sequence). The trim removed 6 bases at V and 0 bases at J, leaving 6 bases unmatched. The length of the CDR3 is 15 residues. The CDR3 here is CASRGTSWSSYEQYF. CDR3 DNA sequence: TGTGCCAGCAGAGGGACTAGCTGGAGCTCCTACGAGCAGTACTTC.